Given below is one T cell receptor beta chain in context. Its antigen is currently unknown. The sample belongs to a study of vaccination and CD4 T cells after COVID-19. In the study overall: The makeup of the convalescents was six males and four females, two of them Hispanic. Post-COVID specimens were obtained a median approximately 99 days after diagnosis (range 35 to 161). Each control culture was treated with a CEFX pool, an HIV-1 Nef pool, or no peptide.

Sample treatment: roughly 11-day PBMC culture with coronavirus spike peptide pools or control peptides (ViraFEST assay). Harvesting of the unexposed donor's CD4+ T cells predated the COVID-19 pandemic (2011-2018). The Oncomine TCR Beta short-read assay sequenced DNA from cultured CD4+ T cells. TCRdb itself ran the PCR reads through MiXCR, one entry per CDR3 protein. Here the sample spans around 10,000 distinct CDR3 sequences, about 50% being singletons. Sequencing used CD4+ T cells from blood, cultured in vitro. The clonotype was recovered from a human donor in good health.

For the CDR3, the DNA is TGTGCCAGCAGGGTTAGCGGGGGATACGAGCAGTACTTC. This gives the protein CASRVSGGYEQYF. The rearrangement links TRBV12-3 or TRBV12-4 to TRBJ2-7, with TRBD2 matching over 9 bases. V was pared by 6 bases and J by 4 bases, with 4 bases of the junction left unmatched. The CDR3 has 13 residues.